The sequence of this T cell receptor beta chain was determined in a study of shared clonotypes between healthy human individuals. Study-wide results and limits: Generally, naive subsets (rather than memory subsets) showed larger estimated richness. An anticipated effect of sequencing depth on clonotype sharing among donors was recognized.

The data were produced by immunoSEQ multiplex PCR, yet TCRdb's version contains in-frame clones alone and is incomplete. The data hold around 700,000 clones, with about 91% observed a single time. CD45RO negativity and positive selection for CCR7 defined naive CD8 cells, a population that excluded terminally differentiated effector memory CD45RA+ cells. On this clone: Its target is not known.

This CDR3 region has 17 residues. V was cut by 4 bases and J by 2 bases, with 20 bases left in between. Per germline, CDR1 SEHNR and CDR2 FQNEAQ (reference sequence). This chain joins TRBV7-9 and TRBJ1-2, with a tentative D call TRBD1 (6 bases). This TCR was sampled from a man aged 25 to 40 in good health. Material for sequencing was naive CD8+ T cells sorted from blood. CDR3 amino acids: CASSSALGGVKNYGYTF. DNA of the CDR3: TGTGCCAGCAGCTCAGCTCTAGGGGGGGTGAAGAACTATGGCTACACCTTC. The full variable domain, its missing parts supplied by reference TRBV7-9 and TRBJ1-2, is DTGVSQNPRHKITKRGQNVTFRCDPISEHNRLYWYRQTLGQGPEFLTYFQNEAQLEKSRLLSDRFSAERPKGSFSTLEIQRTEQGDSAMYLCASSSALGGVKNYGYTFGSGTRLTVV.